This T cell receptor beta chain was found in a study of Graves' ophthalmopathy and Graves' hyperthyroidism. Study results and caveats: Ophthalmopathy was separated from stable hyperthyroidism by a 13-signature model with approximately 90% sensitivity and 75% to 83% specificity.

V was clipped by 6 bases and J by 5 bases; unmatched bases: 5. The CDR3 is 13 amino acids. The V gene's germline CDR1 is SNHLY and CDR2 FYNNEI. Scientists amplified the TCR beta CDR3 regions from RNA transcripts. HTBI primers served in a first-round RT-PCR, which a second-round multiplex PCR followed. MiXCR, applied by TCRdb to the multiplex PCR reads, yields one record per CDR3 protein. The table shows 500,000 to 800,000 distinct CDR3 sequences, with roughly two fifths occurring only once. This clonotype was seen only a few times. Its matching antigen is unknown. This clonotype was sampled from an adult man with Graves' ophthalmopathy. The genes are TRBV2 and TRBJ1-2; TRBD1 agrees at 8 bases. The material sequenced was peripheral blood. This CDR3 reads CASRGQDRYGYTF. DNA for the CDR3: TGTGCCAGCAGGGGACAGGACCGATATGGCTACACCTTC.